This TCR beta chain is drawn from a study of blood T cell repertoires in COVID-19. Turning to the study itself: Sites in the United States, Italy and Spain provided acute and convalescent COVID-19 samples. Sample material is recorded as cDNA or gDNA derived from T cells, B-cell-depleted T cells, or PBMCs.

In the authors' workflow: Estimates of nucleated cell counts were drawn from the amplification of reference gene primers. The repertoire was sequenced with immunoSEQ multiplex PCR; TCRdb's copy has only in-frame clones and lacks some. V and J calls and clone size are given by that table; D and trimming were obtained from the DNA. The sample has more than 300,000 clones, about 83% seen once. Of note for this clone: Within the sample, other DNA sequences also encode this same CDR3.

The CDR3 consists of 14 residues. The germline gives CDR1 SGHTA, CDR2 FQGNSA. The V gene lost 5 bases and the J gene lost 3 bases, with 12 bases spanning the gap. Sequenced: peripheral blood. The clonotype originates from a woman aged 45-59 years with acute or convalescent COVID-19. The chain joins TRBV7-2 to TRBJ2-3, with D unresolved. The chain's CDR3 is CASSPRGITDTQYF. The CDR3 coding sequence is TGTGCCAGCAGCCCTAGAGGTATTACAGATACGCAGTATTTT.